The following is a T cell receptor (beta chain) sequence with its context. Its antigen is currently unknown. Here immunoSEQ multiplex PCR was the method, and the copy in TCRdb shows in-frame clones only, minus some. Seen here are some 150,000 clones, 80% to 90% observed once, and the top ten hold around a sixth. The CDR3 extends over 15 amino acids. V was shortened by 5 bases and J by 2 bases, with 16 bases between the two germline ends. Germline CDR1 and CDR2: SGHTA and FQGNSA. The data were taken from a study of radiation and T cells in renal cell carcinoma. Study-level points and caveats: From baseline, blood top tumor clonotypes peaked at 2 weeks post-radiation.

Time point denoted: blood 4 weeks post-SBRT, at nephrectomy. The treatment is: 15 Gy SBRT to primary tumor, nephrectomy 4 weeks later. Nephrectomy followed 15 Gy stereotactic body radiation by 4 weeks. Blood was sampled at baseline, 2 weeks and 4 weeks after SBRT. The material sequenced was blood, taken from a patient whose treatment included radiotherapy and nephrectomy. This TCR derives from a woman between 50 and 59 years old with renal cell carcinoma. The chain links TRBV7-2 to TRBJ2-7; D might be TRBD1 (6 bases). Here the CDR3 reads CASSESKDSPYEQYF. The CDR3 DNA sequence: TGTGCCAGCAGCGAGTCAAAGGACAGCCCCTACGAGCAGTACTTC.